This T cell receptor beta chain was sequenced during a study of CD8 T cells in Susac syndrome. RNA amounts of about 0.5 to 1 ug underwent reverse transcription with random hexamers. TCRdb reanalysed the immunoSEQ multiplex PCR reads using MiXCR and keeps one entry per CDR3 protein. The sample shows roughly 180,000 distinct CDR3 sequences, about 95% of them seen only once. Germline V gives CDR1 MDHEN, CDR2 SYDVKM. The CDR3 contains 14 residues. Trimming removed 3 bases at V and 1 base at J, with 9 bases between. This clonotype was recorded a few times. In blood CD8+ and CD4+ T cells, TCR beta underwent sequencing. The study used healthy donors as controls matched for age and sex. FACS was used to enrich TEMRA cells, whereas the CD8+ and CD4+ T cells were obtained by negative isolation.

The receptor comes from a human donor in good health. Sequenced: CD4+ T cells from PBMCs. The chain has TRBV28 and TRBJ1-1; no reliable D call. The CDR3 DNA follows: TGTGCCAGCAGTTTGGTGGGGTCGAACACTGAAGCTTTCTTT. This translates into CASSLVGSNTEAFF. Full variable domain (outside the CDR3, taken from reference TRBV28 and TRBJ1-1): DVKVTQSSRYLVKRTGEKVFLECVQDMDHENMFWYRQDPGLGLRLIYFSYDVKMKEKGDIPEGYSVSREKKERFSLILESASTNQTSMYLCASSLVGSNTEAFFGQGTRLTVV.